This T cell receptor (beta chain) was captured by sequencing in a study of CD8+ T cells in alopecia areata. Points from the study as a whole: The study found higher clonality in lesional than normal scalp, especially in alopecia totalis/universalis. Mouse data revealed clearer TCR sharing than patient data did, a gap possibly tied to HLA.

Extraction and reverse transcription of RNA yielded cDNA as the sequencing template. Repertoires were generated with immunoSEQ multiplex PCR, while TCRdb's copy carries only in-frame clones and drops some. The repertoire holds about 64,000 clones, with 44% as singletons. The CDR3 is made up of 14 amino acids. Germline loops: CDR1 MNHEY, CDR2 SMNVEV (reference sequence). With 6 bases clipped from V and 6 bases from J, the junction kept 7 bases outside the gene matches. Notes on this clone: Its target is unknown.

The V and J genes are TRBV27 and TRBJ2-2, with 7 bases matching TRBD2. This receptor was taken from a human donor with alopecia areata. Sequencing input: NKG2D-low CD8+ T cells sorted from blood. Here the CDR3 DNA reads TGTGCCAGCAGAAGACTAGCCGTAGCCGGGGAGCTGTTTTTT. This sequence encodes CASRRLAVAGELFF.